The clone carrying this TCR beta chain was seen only a few times. What it recognizes is unknown. The PCR contained 60 Vbeta and 13 Jbeta primers. TCRdb keeps only in-frame clones here, not all; method: immunoSEQ multiplex PCR. Of about 120,000 clones listed, 50% to 65% are singletons. This sample stems from a study of cytomegalovirus exposure and HLA in healthy donors. CDR3 length: 16 residues. Per germline, CDR1 SGHTA and CDR2 FQGTGA. The V gene lost 1 base and the J gene lost 4 bases, with 14 bases spanning the gap. Healthy bone marrow donors formed the donor group. Study outcomes and limitations: Researchers reported in a later analysis that common viral pathogens appeared linked to several top clusters. Per published accounts, TCR beta sequences correctly predicted the HLA-A and HLA-B alleles of most subjects.

The chain has TRBV7-3 and TRBJ2-1; D is possibly TRBD2 (5 bases). The receptor's source is a woman aged 40 to 50 in good health and CMV-seropositive. The material sequenced was PBMCs. The CDR3 coding sequence is TGTGCCAGCAGCTTAAATGGACTGTCATTTTACAATGAGCAGTTCTTC. This encodes CASSLNGLSFYNEQFF. The full variable domain, rest sourced from reference TRBV7-3 and TRBJ2-1, is GAGVSQTPSNKVTEKGKYVELRCDPISGHTALYWYRQSLGQGPEFLIYFQGTGAADDSGLPNDRFFAVRPEGSVSTLKIQRTERGDSAVYLCASSLNGLSFYNEQFFGPGTRLTVL.